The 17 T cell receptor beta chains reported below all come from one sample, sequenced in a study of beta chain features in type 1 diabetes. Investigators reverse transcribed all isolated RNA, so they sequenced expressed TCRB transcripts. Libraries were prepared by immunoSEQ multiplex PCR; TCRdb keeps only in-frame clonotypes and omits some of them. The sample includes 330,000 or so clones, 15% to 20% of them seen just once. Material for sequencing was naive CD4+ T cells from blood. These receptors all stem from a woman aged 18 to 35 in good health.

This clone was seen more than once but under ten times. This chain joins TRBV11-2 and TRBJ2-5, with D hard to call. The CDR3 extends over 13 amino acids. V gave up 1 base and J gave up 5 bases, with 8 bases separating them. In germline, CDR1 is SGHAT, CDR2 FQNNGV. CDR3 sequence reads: CASSLAFSETQYF. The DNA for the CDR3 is TGTGCCAGCAGCTTAGCGTTTTCGGAGACCCAGTACTTC.

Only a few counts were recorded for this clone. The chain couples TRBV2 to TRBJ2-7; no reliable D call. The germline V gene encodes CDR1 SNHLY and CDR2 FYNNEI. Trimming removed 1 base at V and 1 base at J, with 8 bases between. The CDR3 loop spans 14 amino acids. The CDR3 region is CASSEDGLSYEQYF. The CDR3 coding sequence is TGTGCCAGCAGTGAAGATGGGCTGTCCTACGAGCAGTACTTC.

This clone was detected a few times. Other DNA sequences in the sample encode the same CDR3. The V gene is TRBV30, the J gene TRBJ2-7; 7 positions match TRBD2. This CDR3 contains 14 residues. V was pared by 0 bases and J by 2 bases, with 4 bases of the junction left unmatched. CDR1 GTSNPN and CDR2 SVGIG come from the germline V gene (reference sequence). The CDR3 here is CAWSVGGVTYEQYF. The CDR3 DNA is TGTGCCTGGAGTGTTGGGGGGGTAACCTACGAGCAGTACTTC.

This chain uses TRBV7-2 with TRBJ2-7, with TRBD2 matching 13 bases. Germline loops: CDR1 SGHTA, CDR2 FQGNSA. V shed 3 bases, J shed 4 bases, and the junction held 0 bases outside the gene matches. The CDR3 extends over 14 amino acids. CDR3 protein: CASSLTSGGYEQYF. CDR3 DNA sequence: TGTGCCAGCAGCTTGACTAGCGGGGGGTACGAGCAGTACTTC. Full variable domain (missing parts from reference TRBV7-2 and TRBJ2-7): GAGVSQSPSNKVTEKGKDVELRCDPISGHTALYWYRQSLGQGLEFLIYFQGNSAPDKSGLPSDRFSAERTGGSVSTLTIQRTQQEDSAVYLCASSLTSGGYEQYFGPGTRLTVT.

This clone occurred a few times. CDR3 amino acids: CAWSVLAGPYGYTF. The CDR3 DNA reads TGTGCCTGGAGTGTACTCGCAGGGCCCTATGGCTACACCTTC. The genes are TRBV30 and TRBJ1-2, with D possibly TRBD1 on 5 matching bases. V lost 0 bases to trimming and J lost 4 bases, with 12 bases between them. The CDR3 loop spans 14 amino acids. CDR1 GTSNPN and CDR2 SVGIG come from the germline V gene (reference sequence).

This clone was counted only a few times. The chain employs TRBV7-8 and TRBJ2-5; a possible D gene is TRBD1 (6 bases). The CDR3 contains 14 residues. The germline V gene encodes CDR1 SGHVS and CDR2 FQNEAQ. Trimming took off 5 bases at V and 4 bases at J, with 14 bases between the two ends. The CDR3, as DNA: TGTGCCAGCAGCCGAATGGGGGCAAGAGAGACCCAGTACTTC. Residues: CASSRMGARETQYF. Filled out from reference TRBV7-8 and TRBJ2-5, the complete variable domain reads GAGVSQSPRYKVAKRGQDVALRCDPISGHVSLFWYQQALGQGPEFLTYFQNEAQLDKSGLPSDRFFAERPEGSVSTLKIQRTQQEDSAVYLCASSRMGARETQYFGPGTRLLVL.

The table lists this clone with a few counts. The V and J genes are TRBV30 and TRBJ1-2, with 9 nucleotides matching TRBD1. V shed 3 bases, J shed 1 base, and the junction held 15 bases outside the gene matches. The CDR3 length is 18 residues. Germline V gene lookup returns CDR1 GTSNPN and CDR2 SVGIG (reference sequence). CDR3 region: CAWRGPADRGPFNYGYTF. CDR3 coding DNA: TGTGCCTGGAGGGGTCCTGCGGACAGGGGTCCTTTTAACTATGGCTACACCTTC. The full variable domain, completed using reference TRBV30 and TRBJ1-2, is SQTIHQWPATLVQPVGSPLSLECTVEGTSNPNLYWYRQAAGRGLQLLFYSVGIGQISSEVPQNLSASRPQDRQFILSSKKLLLSDSGFYLCAWRGPADRGPFNYGYTFGSGTRLTVV.

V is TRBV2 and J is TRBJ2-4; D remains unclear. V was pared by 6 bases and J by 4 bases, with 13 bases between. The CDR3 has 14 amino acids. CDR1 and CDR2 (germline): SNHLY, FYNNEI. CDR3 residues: CASSARVVKNIQYF. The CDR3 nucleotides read TGTGCCAGCAGCGCCCGCGTAGTTAAAAACATTCAGTACTTC.

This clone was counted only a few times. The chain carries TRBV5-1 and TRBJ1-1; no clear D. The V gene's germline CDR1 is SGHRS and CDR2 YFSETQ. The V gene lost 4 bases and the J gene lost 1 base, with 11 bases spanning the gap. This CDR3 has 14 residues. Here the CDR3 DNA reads TGCGCCAGCAGCCCGACCCCAGGGAACACTGAAGCTTTCTTT. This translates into CASSPTPGNTEAFF.

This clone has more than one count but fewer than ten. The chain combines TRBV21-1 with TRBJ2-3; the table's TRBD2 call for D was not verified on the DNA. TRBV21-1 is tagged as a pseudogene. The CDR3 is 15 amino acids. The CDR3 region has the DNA TGTGCCAGCCCCAGACCCCCGGGGGGCGGGGATACGCAGTATTTT. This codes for CASPRPPGGGDTQYF.

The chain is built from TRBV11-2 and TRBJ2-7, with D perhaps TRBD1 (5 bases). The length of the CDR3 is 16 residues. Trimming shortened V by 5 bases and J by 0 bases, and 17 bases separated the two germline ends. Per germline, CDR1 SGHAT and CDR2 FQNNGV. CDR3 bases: TGTGCCAGCAGCGAAGACAGTCGGTTAAGCTCCTACGAGCAGTACTTC. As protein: CASSEDSRLSSYEQYF.

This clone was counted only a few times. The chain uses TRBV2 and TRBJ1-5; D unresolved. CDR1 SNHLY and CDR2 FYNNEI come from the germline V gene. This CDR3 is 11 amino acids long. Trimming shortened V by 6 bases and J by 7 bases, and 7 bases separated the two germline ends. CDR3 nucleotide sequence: TGTGCCAGCAGGAGGAGACAGCCCCAGCATTTT. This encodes CASRRRQPQHF.

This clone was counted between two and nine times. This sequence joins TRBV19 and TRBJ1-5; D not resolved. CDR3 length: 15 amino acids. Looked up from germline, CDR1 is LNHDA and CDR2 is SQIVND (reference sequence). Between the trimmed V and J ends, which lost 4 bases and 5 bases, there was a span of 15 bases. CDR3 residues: CASSTDGMLDQPQHF. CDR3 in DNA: TGTGCCAGTAGTACCGACGGGATGTTGGATCAGCCCCAGCATTTT. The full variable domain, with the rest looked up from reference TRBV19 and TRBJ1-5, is DGGITQSPKYLFRKEGQNVTLSCEQNLNHDAMYWYRQDPGQGLRLIYYSQIVNDFQKGDIAEGYSVSREKKESFPLTVTSAQKNPTAFYLCASSTDGMLDQPQHFGDGTRLSIL.

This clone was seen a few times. This CDR3 is CASSFGTGRMETQYF. DNA of the CDR3: TGTGCCAGCAGTTTCGGGACAGGTCGTATGGAGACCCAGTACTTC. The rearrangement joins TRBV6-6 to TRBJ2-5, with 8 bases aligning to TRBD1. The CDR3 contains 15 residues. Germline V gene data show CDR1 as MNHNY and CDR2 as SVGAGI (reference sequence). V lost 4 bases, J lost 5 bases, and 9 bases stayed unmatched.

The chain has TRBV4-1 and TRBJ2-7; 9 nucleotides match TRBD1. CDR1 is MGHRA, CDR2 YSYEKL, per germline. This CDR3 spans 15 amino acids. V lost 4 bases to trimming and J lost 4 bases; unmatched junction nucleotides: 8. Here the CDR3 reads CASSRWGQGLYEQYF. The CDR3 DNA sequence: TGCGCCAGCAGCCGCTGGGGACAGGGCCTGTACGAGCAGTACTTC.

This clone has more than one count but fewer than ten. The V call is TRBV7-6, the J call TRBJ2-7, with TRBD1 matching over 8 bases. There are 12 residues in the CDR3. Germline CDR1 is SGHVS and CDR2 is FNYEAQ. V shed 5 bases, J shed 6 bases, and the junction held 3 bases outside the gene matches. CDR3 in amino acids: CASSGQGPEQYF. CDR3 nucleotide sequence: TGTGCCAGCAGCGGACAGGGCCCCGAGCAGTACTTC.

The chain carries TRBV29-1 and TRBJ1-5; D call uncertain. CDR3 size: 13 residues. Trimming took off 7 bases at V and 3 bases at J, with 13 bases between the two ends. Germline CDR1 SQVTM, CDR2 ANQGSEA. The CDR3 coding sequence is TGCAGCGCGAGTCTTACCCTCAATCAGCCCCAGCATTTT. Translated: CSASLTLNQPQHF.